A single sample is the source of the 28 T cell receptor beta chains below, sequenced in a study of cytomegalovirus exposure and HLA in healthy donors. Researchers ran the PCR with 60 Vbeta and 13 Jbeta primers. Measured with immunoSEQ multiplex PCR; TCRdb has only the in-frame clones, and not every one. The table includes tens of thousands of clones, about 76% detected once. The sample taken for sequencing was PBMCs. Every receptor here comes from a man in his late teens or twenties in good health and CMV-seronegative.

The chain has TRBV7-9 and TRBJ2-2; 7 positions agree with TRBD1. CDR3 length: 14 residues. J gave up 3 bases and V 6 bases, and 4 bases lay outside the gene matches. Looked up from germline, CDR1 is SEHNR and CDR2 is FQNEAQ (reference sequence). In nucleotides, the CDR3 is TGTGCCAGCAGAGGGGACAGCTACACCGGGGAGCTGTTTTTT. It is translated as CASRGDSYTGELFF.

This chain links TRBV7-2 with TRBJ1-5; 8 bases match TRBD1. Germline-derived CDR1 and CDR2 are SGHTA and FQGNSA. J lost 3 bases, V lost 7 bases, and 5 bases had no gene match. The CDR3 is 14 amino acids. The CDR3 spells CASKKDRDNQPQHF. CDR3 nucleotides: TGTGCCAGCAAGAAGGACAGGGACAATCAGCCCCAGCATTTT.

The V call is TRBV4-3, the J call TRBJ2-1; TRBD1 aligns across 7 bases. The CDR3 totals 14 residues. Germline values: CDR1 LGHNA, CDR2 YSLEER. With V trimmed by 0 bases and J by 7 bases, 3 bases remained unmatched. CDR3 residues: CASSQDDRVNEQFF. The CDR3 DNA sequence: TGCGCCAGCAGCCAAGATGACAGGGTGAATGAGCAGTTCTTC.

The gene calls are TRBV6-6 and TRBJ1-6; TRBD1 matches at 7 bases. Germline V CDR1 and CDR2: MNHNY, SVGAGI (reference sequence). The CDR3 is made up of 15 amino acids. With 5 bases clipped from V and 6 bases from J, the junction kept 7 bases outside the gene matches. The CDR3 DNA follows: TGTGCCAGCAGTGACCAGGGGGTAGGTAATTCACCCCTCCACTTT. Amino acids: CASSDQGVGNSPLHF.

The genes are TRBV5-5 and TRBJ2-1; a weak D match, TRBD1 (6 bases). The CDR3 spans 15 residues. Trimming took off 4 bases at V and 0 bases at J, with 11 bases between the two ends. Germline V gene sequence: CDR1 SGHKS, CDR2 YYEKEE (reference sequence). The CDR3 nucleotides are TGTGCCAGCAGCCCGACAGGAATCTCCTACAATGAGCAGTTCTTC. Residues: CASSPTGISYNEQFF.

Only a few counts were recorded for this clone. CDR3 nucleotide sequence: TGTGCCAGCATCGGGGGGGCCTACGAGCAGTACTTC. It codes for CASIGGAYEQYF. The genes are TRBV2 and TRBJ2-7; 8 bases agree with TRBD2. The trim removed 7 bases at V and 2 bases at J, leaving 1 base unmatched. The CDR3 is 12 residues long. Germline CDR1 and CDR2: SNHLY and FYNNEI.

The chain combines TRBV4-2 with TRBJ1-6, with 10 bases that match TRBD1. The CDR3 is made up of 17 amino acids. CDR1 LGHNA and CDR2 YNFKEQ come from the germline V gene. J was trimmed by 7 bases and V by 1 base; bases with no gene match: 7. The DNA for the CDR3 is TGTGCCAGCAGCCAAGCCAGACAGGGGGCAGGCAATTCACCCCTCCACTTT. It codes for CASSQARQGAGNSPLHF.

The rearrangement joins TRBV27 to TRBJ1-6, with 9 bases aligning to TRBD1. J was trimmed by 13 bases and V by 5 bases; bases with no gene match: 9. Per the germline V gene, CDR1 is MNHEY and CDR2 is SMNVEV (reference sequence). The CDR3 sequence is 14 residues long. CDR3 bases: TGTGCCAGCAGTGCCGGGACAGGGTACGCGCCCCTCCACTTT. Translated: CASSAGTGYAPLHF.

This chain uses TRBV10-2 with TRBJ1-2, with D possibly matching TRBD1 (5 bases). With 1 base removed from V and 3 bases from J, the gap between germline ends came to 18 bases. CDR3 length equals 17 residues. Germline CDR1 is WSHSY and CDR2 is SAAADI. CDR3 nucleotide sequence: TGCGCCAGCAGTGAGTATCGAGCGGGGACGGCAGACTATGGCTACACCTTC. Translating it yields CASSEYRAGTADYGYTF.

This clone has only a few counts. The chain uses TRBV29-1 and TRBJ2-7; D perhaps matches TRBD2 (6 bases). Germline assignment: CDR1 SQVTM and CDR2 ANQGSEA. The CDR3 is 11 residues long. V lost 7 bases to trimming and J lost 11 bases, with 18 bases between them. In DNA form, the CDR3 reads TGCAGCGCTACTACCCGGGAGTTGGAGTACTTC. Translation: CSATTRELEYF.

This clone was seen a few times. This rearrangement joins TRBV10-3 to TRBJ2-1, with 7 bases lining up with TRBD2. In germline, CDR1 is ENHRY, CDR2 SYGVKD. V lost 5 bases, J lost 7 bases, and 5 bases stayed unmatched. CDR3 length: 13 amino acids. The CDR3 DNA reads TGTGCCATCAGTTCCTTGGGAGGGAATGAGCAGTTCTTC. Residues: CAISSLGGNEQFF.

This CDR3 is CASSLGRGSTEAFF. The DNA of the CDR3 is TGTGCCAGCAGTTTGGGCAGGGGGAGCACTGAAGCTTTCTTT. V is TRBV27 and J is TRBJ1-1, with 7 positions matching TRBD1. This CDR3 has 14 amino acids. V trimming: 3 bases; J trimming: 4 bases; junction bases outside the gene matches: 5. The V gene's germline CDR1 is MNHEY and CDR2 SMNVEV (reference sequence).

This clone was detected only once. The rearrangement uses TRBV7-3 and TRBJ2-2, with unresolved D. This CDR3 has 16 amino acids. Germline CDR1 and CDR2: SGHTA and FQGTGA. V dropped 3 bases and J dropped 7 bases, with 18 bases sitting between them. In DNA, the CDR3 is TGTGCCAGCAGCTTCCACAGTCTAAGATCCGGCGGGGAGCTGTTTTTT. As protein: CASSFHSLRSGGELFF.

The chain's CDR3 is CASSLQGSHTDTQYF. As DNA, the CDR3 is TGTGCCAGCAGTCTCCAGGGGTCCCACACAGATACGCAGTATTTT. This sequence joins TRBV28 and TRBJ2-3; weak D call: TRBD1 (6 bases). The germline V gene encodes CDR1 MDHEN and CDR2 SYDVKM. The CDR3 covers 15 residues. Trimming removed 5 bases from V and 2 bases from J, with 14 bases in between.

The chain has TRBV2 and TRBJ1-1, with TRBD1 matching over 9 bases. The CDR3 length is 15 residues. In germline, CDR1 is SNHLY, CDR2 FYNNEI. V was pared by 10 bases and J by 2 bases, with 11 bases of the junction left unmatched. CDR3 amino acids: CATTSPGQGNTEAFF. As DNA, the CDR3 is TGTGCCACGACCTCTCCGGGACAGGGAAACACTGAAGCTTTCTTT. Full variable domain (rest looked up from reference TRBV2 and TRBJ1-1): EPEVTQTPSHQVTQMGQEVILRCVPISNHLYFYWYRQILGQKVEFLVSFYNNEISEKSEIFDDQFSVERPDGSNFTLKIRSTKLEDSAMYFCATTSPGQGNTEAFFGQGTRLTVV.

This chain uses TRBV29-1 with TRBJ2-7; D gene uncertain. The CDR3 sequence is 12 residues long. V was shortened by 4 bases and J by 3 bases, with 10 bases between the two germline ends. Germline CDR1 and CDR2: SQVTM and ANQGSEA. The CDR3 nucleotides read TGCAGCGTTGTGTACAGAGACTACGAGCAGTACTTC. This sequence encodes CSVVYRDYEQYF.

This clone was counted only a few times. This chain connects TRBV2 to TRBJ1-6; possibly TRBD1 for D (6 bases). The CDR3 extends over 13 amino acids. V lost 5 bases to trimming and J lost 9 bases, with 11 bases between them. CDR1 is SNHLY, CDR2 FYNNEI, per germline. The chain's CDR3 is CASSQGLSSPLHF. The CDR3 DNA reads TGTGCCAGCAGTCAGGGGTTAAGTTCACCCCTCCACTTT.

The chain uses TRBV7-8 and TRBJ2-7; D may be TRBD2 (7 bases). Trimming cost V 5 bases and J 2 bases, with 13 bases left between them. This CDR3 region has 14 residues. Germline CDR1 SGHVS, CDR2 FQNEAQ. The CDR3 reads CASSGGGGAYEQYF. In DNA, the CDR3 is TGTGCCAGCAGCGGGGGCGGGGGAGCCTACGAGCAGTACTTC.

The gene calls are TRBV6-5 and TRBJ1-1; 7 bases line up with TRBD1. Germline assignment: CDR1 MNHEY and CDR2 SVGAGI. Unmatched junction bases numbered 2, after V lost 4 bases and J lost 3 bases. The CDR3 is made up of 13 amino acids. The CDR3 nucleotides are TGTGCCAGCAGTTCCGGGACAGACACTGAAGCTTTCTTT. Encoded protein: CASSSGTDTEAFF.

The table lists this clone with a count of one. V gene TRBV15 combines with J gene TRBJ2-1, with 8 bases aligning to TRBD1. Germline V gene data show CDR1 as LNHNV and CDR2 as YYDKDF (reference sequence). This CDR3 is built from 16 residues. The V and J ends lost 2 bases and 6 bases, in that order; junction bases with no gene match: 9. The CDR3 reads CATSRSLQGGGNEQFF. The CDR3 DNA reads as TGTGCCACCAGCAGAAGCTTACAGGGGGGAGGCAATGAGCAGTTCTTC.

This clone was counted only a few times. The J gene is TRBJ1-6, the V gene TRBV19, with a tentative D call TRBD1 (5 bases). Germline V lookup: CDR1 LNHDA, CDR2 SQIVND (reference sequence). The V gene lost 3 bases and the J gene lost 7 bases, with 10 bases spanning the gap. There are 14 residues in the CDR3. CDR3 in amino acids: CASSMGNRNSPLHF. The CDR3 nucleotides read TGTGCCAGTAGTATGGGAAACAGGAATTCACCCCTCCACTTT. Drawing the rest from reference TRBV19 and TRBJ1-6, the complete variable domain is DGGITQSPKYLFRKEGQNVTLSCEQNLNHDAMYWYRQDPGQGLRLIYYSQIVNDFQKGDIAEGYSVSREKKESFPLTVTSAQKNPTAFYLCASSMGNRNSPLHFGNGTRLTVT.

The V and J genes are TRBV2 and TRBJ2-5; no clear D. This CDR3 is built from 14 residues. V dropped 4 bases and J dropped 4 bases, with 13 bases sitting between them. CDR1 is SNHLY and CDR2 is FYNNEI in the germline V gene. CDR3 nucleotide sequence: TGTGCCAGCAGTGCCTTTAAATCGGTAGAGACCCAGTACTTC. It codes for CASSAFKSVETQYF.

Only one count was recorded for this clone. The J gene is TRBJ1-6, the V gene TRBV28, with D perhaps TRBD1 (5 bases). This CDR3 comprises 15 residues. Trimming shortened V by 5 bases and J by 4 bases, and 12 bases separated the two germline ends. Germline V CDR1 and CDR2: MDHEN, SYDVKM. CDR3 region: CASSPDQGYNSPLHF. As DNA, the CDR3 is TGTGCCAGCAGTCCGGATCAGGGTTATAATTCACCCCTCCACTTT.

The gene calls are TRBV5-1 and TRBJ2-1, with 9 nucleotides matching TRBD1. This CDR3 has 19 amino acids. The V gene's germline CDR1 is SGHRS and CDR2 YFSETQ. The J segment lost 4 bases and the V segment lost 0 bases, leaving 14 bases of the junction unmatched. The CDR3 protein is CASSLVVFNRDRAYNEQFF. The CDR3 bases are TGCGCCAGCAGCTTGGTGGTTTTTAACCGGGACAGGGCGTACAATGAGCAGTTCTTC.

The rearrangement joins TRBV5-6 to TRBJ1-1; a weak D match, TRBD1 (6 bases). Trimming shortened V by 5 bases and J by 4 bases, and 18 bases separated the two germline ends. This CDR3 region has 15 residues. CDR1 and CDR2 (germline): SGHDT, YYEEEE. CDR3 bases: TGTGCCAGCAGGACCCGGACGGGCAGGGGCACTGAAGCTTTCTTT. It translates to CASRTRTGRGTEAFF.

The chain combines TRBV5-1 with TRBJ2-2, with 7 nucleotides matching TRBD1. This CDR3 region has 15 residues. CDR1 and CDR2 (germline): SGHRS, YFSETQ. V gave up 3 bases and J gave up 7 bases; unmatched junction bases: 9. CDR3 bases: TGCGCCAGCAGCTCAAGACAGGGAACGGGCGGGGAGCTGTTTTTT. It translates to CASSSRQGTGGELFF.

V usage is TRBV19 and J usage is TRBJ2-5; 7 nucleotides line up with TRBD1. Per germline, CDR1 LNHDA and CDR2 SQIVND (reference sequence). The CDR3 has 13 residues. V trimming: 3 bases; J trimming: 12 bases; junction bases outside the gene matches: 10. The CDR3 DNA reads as TGTGCCAGTAGTATCCGACAGGGAGAATCCGAGTACTTC. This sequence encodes CASSIRQGESEYF.

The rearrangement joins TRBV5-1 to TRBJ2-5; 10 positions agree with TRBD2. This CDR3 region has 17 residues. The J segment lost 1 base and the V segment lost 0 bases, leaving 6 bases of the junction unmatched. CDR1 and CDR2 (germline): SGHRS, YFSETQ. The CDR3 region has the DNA TGCGCCAGCAGCTTGGTTTCACTAGCGGGAATCCAAGAGACCCAGTACTTC. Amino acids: CASSLVSLAGIQETQYF.